These 11 T cell receptor beta chains were sequenced from one sample in a study of blood T cell repertoires in COVID-19. Sequencing used immunoSEQ multiplex PCR; TCRdb keeps in-frame clones, though not all of them. Of around 230,000 clones in the sample, roughly 80% were seen once. Sequencing input: peripheral blood. Every receptor here comes from a woman at least 80 years old with acute or convalescent COVID-19.

With respect to this clone: The sample holds other DNA sequences that translate to the same CDR3. The chain uses TRBV28 and TRBJ1-1, with 10 bases fitting TRBD1. Unmatched junction bases numbered 2, after V lost 3 bases and J lost 4 bases. The germline CDR1 and CDR2 sequences are MDHEN and SYDVKM. The CDR3 extends over 14 amino acids. The CDR3: CASSLGQGSTEAFF. CDR3 DNA: TGTGCCAGCAGTTTGGGACAGGGGTCCACTGAAGCTTTCTTT.

V gene TRBV7-3 combines with J gene TRBJ2-3; TRBD2 aligns across 8 bases. Germline V CDR1 and CDR2: SGHTA, FQGTGA. V trimming: 2 bases; J trimming: 2 bases; junction bases outside the gene matches: 6. This CDR3 comprises 16 residues. The CDR3: CASSLRSGGVTDTQYF. The DNA of the CDR3 is TGTGCCAGCAGCTTACGGAGCGGGGGCGTCACAGATACGCAGTATTTT.

V is TRBV27 and J is TRBJ2-7; D perhaps matches TRBD2 (5 bases). V lost 4 bases to trimming and J lost 2 bases, with 12 bases between them. The germline V gene has CDR1 MNHEY and CDR2 SMNVEV (reference sequence). The length of the CDR3 is 14 residues. The CDR3 DNA sequence: TGTGCCAGCAGTTCCCAAAGCGGCCCCTACGAGCAGTACTTC. Its protein product is CASSSQSGPYEQYF.

A few counts support this clone. The chain recombines TRBV6-5 with TRBJ2-1; 15 bases map to TRBD2. Trimming took 7 bases from V and 4 from J; bases not matched to a gene: 2. CDR1 is MNHEY, CDR2 SVGAGI, per germline. This CDR3 comprises 15 residues. CDR3 DNA sequence: TGTGCCAGCATAGGGACTAGCGGGGGGTACAATGAGCAGTTCTTC. Its translation: CASIGTSGGYNEQFF.

The chain carries TRBV6-9 and TRBJ2-5; D unresolved. Trimming pared 8 bases from V and 9 bases from J, leaving 10 bases between. This CDR3 spans 10 amino acids. The germline V gene encodes CDR1 MNHGY and CDR2 SVAAGI. In nucleotides, the CDR3 is TGTGCCAGCCGCCTATTGGCCCAGTACTTC. This codes for CASRLLAQYF.

The rearrangement links TRBV28 to TRBJ1-1; D not certain. V was shortened by 5 bases and J by 4 bases, with 8 bases between the two germline ends. The CDR3 is 12 amino acids. Germline loops: CDR1 MDHEN, CDR2 SYDVKM. The CDR3 is CASSRAGTEAFF. Here the CDR3 DNA reads TGTGCCAGCAGTCGAGCTGGCACTGAAGCTTTCTTT.

The chain is built from TRBV4-2 and TRBJ1-4, with TRBD1 matching 7 bases. This CDR3 has 15 amino acids. The germline V gene has CDR1 LGHNA and CDR2 YNFKEQ. Losses at the gene ends were 1 base for V and 8 bases for J; bases not matched to a gene: 7. In nucleotides, the CDR3 is TGTGCCAGCAGCCAAGCCGGGGCAGGGGGGGAAAAACTGTTTTTT. Protein product: CASSQAGAGGEKLFF.

A single count supports this clone. The chain employs TRBV5-8 and TRBJ2-1, with 11 bases that match TRBD2. The CDR3 totals 17 residues. The germline CDR1 and CDR2 sequences are SGHTS and YDEGEE. The trim removed 5 bases at V and 3 bases at J, leaving 10 bases unmatched. CDR3 sequence: CASSLGTSGAVYNEQFF. The DNA of the CDR3 is TGTGCCAGCAGTCTCGGGACTAGCGGAGCCGTCTACAATGAGCAGTTCTTC.

The chain carries TRBV28 and TRBJ1-5, with 9 bases lining up with TRBD1. Germline V CDR1 and CDR2: MDHEN, SYDVKM. J gave up 5 bases and V 11 bases, and 7 bases lay outside the gene matches. The CDR3 is made up of 13 amino acids. This CDR3 is CAWGTGKYQPQHF. CDR3 coding DNA: TGTGCCTGGGGGACAGGGAAGTATCAGCCCCAGCATTTT. The full variable domain, with the rest looked up from reference TRBV28 and TRBJ1-5, is DVKVTQSSRYLVKRTGEKVFLECVQDMDHENMFWYRQDPGLGLRLIYFSYDVKMKEKGDIPEGYSVSREKKERFSLILESASTNQTSMYLCAWGTGKYQPQHFGDGTRLSIL.

J is TRBJ2-1 and V is TRBV5-6; D perhaps matches TRBD2 (5 bases). The CDR3 covers 15 residues. V lost 0 bases and J 2 bases, leaving 9 bases between the germline ends. Germline CDR1 reads SGHDT; CDR2 reads YYEEEE. This chain's CDR3 is CASSLAGFPYNEQFF. The DNA for the CDR3 is TGTGCCAGCAGCTTGGCGGGGTTCCCCTACAATGAGCAGTTCTTC.

This clone was seen once. In nucleotides, the CDR3 is TGTGCCAGCAGTTCTTTTGCGGACAGGGGGCGTTCACCCCTCCACTTT. This gives the protein CASSSFADRGRSPLHF. This chain connects TRBV27 to TRBJ1-6; TRBD1 agrees at 11 bases. Germline values: CDR1 MNHEY, CDR2 SMNVEV (reference sequence). The CDR3 has 16 amino acids. V shed 4 bases and J 9 bases; nucleotides not matched to a gene: 8.